A single sample is the source of the 24 T cell receptor beta chains below, sequenced in a study of T-cell reconstitution after alpha-beta-depleted transplantation in children. Construction of the TCRbeta library involved unique molecular identifiers. TCRdb reanalysed the PCR reads using MiXCR and keeps one entry per CDR3 protein. The sample consists of roughly 100,000 distinct CDR3 sequences, around 5.9% of them appearing once. The sample was PBMCs, mostly from graft donor cells, taken 60 days after TCRalphabeta/CD19-depleted stem cell transplant. These receptors were collected from a female patient aged 2-9 years who had a stem cell transplant for Fanconi anemia, so the T cells may come from the graft donor.

The CDR3 here is CSASYQGVLTGELFF. The CDR3 nucleotides are TGCAGTGCTTCTTACCAAGGGGTCCTCACCGGGGAGCTGTTTTTT. The chain has TRBV20-1 and TRBJ2-2, with D perhaps matching TRBD1 (5 bases). The CDR3 runs to 15 residues. V was pared by 5 bases and J by 4 bases, with 17 bases between. CDR1 is DFQATT and CDR2 is SNEGSKA in the germline V gene (reference sequence).

This CDR3 is CASSRGLGGQETQYF. The CDR3 DNA follows: TGTGCCAGCAGCCGGGGACTAGGAGGTCAAGAGACCCAGTACTTC. This chain joins TRBV28 and TRBJ2-5; 8 bases map to TRBD2. This CDR3 comprises 15 residues. V was clipped by 6 bases and J by 2 bases; unmatched bases: 8. Germline lookup yields CDR1 MDHEN and CDR2 SYDVKM.

Many counts were recorded for this clonotype. J is TRBJ2-1 and V is TRBV28; 12 bases map to TRBD2. This CDR3 region has 17 residues. Germline lookup yields CDR1 MDHEN and CDR2 SYDVKM. Trimming took 0 bases from V and 5 from J; bases not matched to a gene: 5. CDR3 nucleotide sequence: TGTGCCAGCAGTTTATGGAGACTAGCGGGAGCGAACAATGAGCAGTTCTTC. It is translated as CASSLWRLAGANNEQFF.

This clonotype was counted at least ten times. The rearrangement links TRBV20-1 to TRBJ2-3, with 8 positions matching TRBD2. There are 15 residues in the CDR3. Germline CDR1 reads DFQATT; CDR2 reads SNEGSKA (reference sequence). The V and J ends lost 6 bases and 2 bases, in that order; junction bases with no gene match: 10. The DNA of the CDR3 is TGCAGTGCCAAAGGACTAGCCATCACCACAGATACGCAGTATTTT. The encoded protein is CSAKGLAITTDTQYF.

Concerning this clonotype itself: Just one base apart from a much larger clone, this may be a read error. Because the CDR3 is missing its conserved closing phenylalanine or tryptophan, this is likely a read error. The chain uses TRBV18 and TRBJ1-1; 12 bases align to TRBD1. Trimming removed 1 base from V and 6 bases from J; junction bases left unmatched: 12. Germline V gene lookup returns CDR1 KGHSH and CDR2 LQKENI. The CDR3 is made up of 18 amino acids. This CDR3 is CASSPRGTGGLVVPEAFY. CDR3 DNA: TGTGCCAGCTCACCACGGGGGACAGGGGGCTTGGTGGTCCCTGAAGCTTTCTAT.

At least ten counts were recorded for this clonotype. This chain links TRBV15 with TRBJ2-7, with D possibly TRBD1 on 5 matching bases. The V end was cut by 5 bases, the J end by 0 bases, with 17 bases between. CDR1 and CDR2 (germline): LNHNV, YYDKDF (reference sequence). This CDR3 has 16 residues. The CDR3 DNA follows: TGTGCCACCAGCGGGGCTCCGGACCTAAGCTCCTACGAGCAGTACTTC. It is translated as CATSGAPDLSSYEQYF.

J is TRBJ2-4 and V is TRBV9; 11 bases line up with TRBD1. CDR1 and CDR2 from the germline V gene are SGDLS and YYNGEE. This CDR3 region has 15 residues. J was trimmed by 7 bases and V by 4 bases; bases with no gene match: 7. The CDR3 protein is CASSPGTGGWNIQYF. CDR3 DNA sequence: TGTGCCAGCAGCCCCGGGACAGGGGGTTGGAACATTCAGTACTTC.

This rearrangement joins TRBV2 to TRBJ1-4; D is unresolved. Germline assignment: CDR1 SNHLY and CDR2 FYNNEI. This CDR3 spans 15 amino acids. Trimming removed 11 bases from V and 7 bases from J, with 23 bases in between. In DNA, the CDR3 is TGTGCCTTCTGTTTAGCGCCGGGGATGGGTGAAAAACTGTTTTTT. Residues: CAFCLAPGMGEKLFF. Variable domain in full (rest from reference TRBV2 and TRBJ1-4): EPEVTQTPSHQVTQMGQEVILRCVPISNHLYFYWYRQILGQKVEFLVSFYNNEISEKSEIFDDQFSVERPDGSNFTLKIRSTKLEDSAMYFCAFCLAPGMGEKLFFGSGTQLSVL.

This clonotype was seen ten or more times. The gene calls are TRBV7-9 and TRBJ2-1, with 8 bases that match TRBD1. The CDR3 loop spans 17 amino acids. CDR1 and CDR2 from the germline V gene are SEHNR and FQNEAQ (reference sequence). The junction had 11 bases not matched to a gene; V was cut back by 0 bases and J by 7 bases. This CDR3 is CASSLAWTGIDKNEQFF. The CDR3 DNA reads TGTGCCAGCAGCTTAGCATGGACAGGGATCGATAAAAATGAGCAGTTCTTC.

Many counts were recorded for this clonotype. The chain uses TRBV28 and TRBJ2-7; 11 bases agree with TRBD2. Germline V gene lookup returns CDR1 MDHEN and CDR2 SYDVKM. This CDR3 is built from 14 residues. The junction had 4 bases not matched to a gene; V was cut back by 4 bases and J by 5 bases. The CDR3 loop reads CASSSLTSGDEQYF. The CDR3 nucleotides are TGTGCCAGCAGTTCCCTGACTAGCGGGGACGAGCAGTACTTC.

There are many counts of this clonotype. The CDR3 here is CATSDRTSGYNEQFF. Written as DNA, the CDR3 is TGTGCCACCAGTGATCGGACTAGCGGATACAATGAGCAGTTCTTC. This chain links TRBV24-1 with TRBJ2-1; TRBD2 agrees at 10 bases. V gave up 3 bases and J gave up 4 bases; unmatched junction bases: 2. CDR3 length: 15 residues. Germline CDR1 and CDR2: KGHDR and SFDVKD.

There are many counts of this clonotype. The J gene is TRBJ2-7, the V gene TRBV20-1; tentatively, D is TRBD2 (5 bases). V was trimmed by 3 bases and J by 3 bases, leaving 21 bases between them. The CDR3 runs 16 residues. Germline V gives CDR1 DFQATT, CDR2 SNEGSKA (reference sequence). CDR3 residues: CSASVLRRIENYEQYF. The CDR3 DNA reads as TGCAGTGCTAGTGTTCTCCGGAGGATAGAGAACTACGAGCAGTACTTC.

The table lists this clonotype with many counts. V is TRBV10-3 and J is TRBJ2-1; a possible D gene is TRBD2 (6 bases). The germline V and J ends were trimmed by 8 bases and 5 bases, with 13 bases remaining between them. This CDR3 is built from 13 residues. Germline-derived CDR1 and CDR2 are ENHRY and SYGVKD. DNA of the CDR3: TGTGCCATCGGAGGGCATATTAACAATGAGCAGTTCTTC. Protein sequence: CAIGGHINNEQFF.

The rearrangement uses TRBV3-1 and TRBJ2-5; 7 bases match TRBD1. CDR3 length equals 15 residues. V shed 3 bases and J 0 bases; nucleotides not matched to a gene: 4. Germline loops: CDR1 LGHDT, CDR2 YNNKEL (reference sequence). The DNA for the CDR3 is TGTGCCAGCAGCCAGGACGACAGGGACCAAGAGACCCAGTACTTC. Residues: CASSQDDRDQETQYF.

This clonotype was counted ten times or more. J is TRBJ2-5 and V is TRBV29-1; a possible D gene is TRBD2 (5 bases). Germline assignment: CDR1 SQVTM and CDR2 ANQGSEA. V lost 4 bases and J lost 6, with 12 bases in between. CDR3 length: 12 residues. The CDR3 sequence is CSVADSTQTQYF. In nucleotides, the CDR3 is TGCAGCGTTGCGGACTCAACTCAGACCCAGTACTTC.

V usage is TRBV27 and J usage is TRBJ1-6, with D possibly being TRBD1 (6 bases). Trimming removed 6 bases at V and 0 bases at J, with 15 bases between. Per the germline V gene, CDR1 is MNHEY and CDR2 is SMNVEV (reference sequence). The CDR3 runs 17 residues. The CDR3 reads CASSRLGASSYNSPLHF. CDR3 nucleotide sequence: TGTGCCAGCAGCCGACTGGGGGCCAGCTCCTATAATTCACCCCTCCACTTT.

This sequence joins TRBV7-9 and TRBJ2-1, with TRBD2 matching 13 bases. This CDR3 region has 15 residues. The junction had 3 bases not matched to a gene; V was cut back by 2 bases and J by 8 bases. In germline, CDR1 is SEHNR, CDR2 FQNEAQ (reference sequence). The CDR3 DNA follows: TGTGCCAGCAGCTTACCGGGACTAGCGGGGCATGAGCAGTTCTTC. Translating it yields CASSLPGLAGHEQFF.

In its sample, this clonotype is medium-sized. The chain recombines TRBV11-2 with TRBJ1-1; possibly TRBD1 for D (6 bases). Trimming left V 5 bases short and J 4 bases short, with 11 bases between. The CDR3 totals 13 residues. The germline V gene encodes CDR1 SGHAT and CDR2 FQNNGV. The CDR3 loop reads CASSETGFTEAFF. CDR3 nucleotides: TGTGCCAGCAGCGAGACAGGATTCACTGAAGCTTTCTTT.

Regarding this clonotype: One junction end disagrees with the germline gene, perhaps due to a read error. The chain uses TRBV6-1 and TRBJ2-3; 7 bases agree with TRBD2. Germline V lookup: CDR1 MNHNS, CDR2 SASEGT. The CDR3 contains 14 residues. CDR3 coding DNA: TGTGCCAGCAGGGAACTAGCGACCACAGATACGCACTATTTT. Residues: CASRELATTDTHYF.

This clonotype showed up many times. The V call is TRBV20-1, the J call TRBJ2-3; the D is unclear. CDR1 DFQATT and CDR2 SNEGSKA come from the germline V gene (reference sequence). Between the trimmed V and J ends, which lost 4 bases and 0 bases, there was a span of 14 bases. The CDR3 is 15 amino acids. The CDR3 DNA sequence: TGCAGTGCTAATTCACCTAGATCGAGCACAGATACGCAGTATTTT. The encoded protein is CSANSPRSSTDTQYF.

In its sample, this clonotype was seen many times. This rearrangement joins TRBV3-2 to TRBJ2-3; no DNA check was done on the table's D call, TRBD2. TRBV3-2 is deemed a pseudogene. The CDR3 is 13 residues long. CDR3 sequence reads: CASRTRTTDTQYF. The CDR3 bases are TGTGCCAGCAGGACTAGGACCACAGATACGCAGTATTTT.

This clonotype was detected many times. This chain links TRBV7-3 with TRBJ2-2; possibly TRBD1 or TRBD2 for D (5 bases each). Germline CDR1 is SGHTA and CDR2 is FQGTGA. The CDR3 length is 14 residues. V lost 6 bases and J 0 bases, leaving 8 bases between the germline ends. This chain's CDR3 is CASSRGANTGELFF. The CDR3 DNA reads as TGTGCCAGCAGTAGAGGGGCGAACACCGGGGAGCTGTTTTTT.

This clonotype was recorded many times. The chain carries TRBV4-2 and TRBJ2-7, with 8 bases identical to TRBD1. The length of the CDR3 is 16 residues. V lost 2 bases, J lost 7 bases, and 13 bases stayed unmatched. Germline V gives CDR1 LGHNA, CDR2 YNFKEQ. As DNA, the CDR3 is TGTGCCAGCAGCCAATACGGACAGGGAATCCTGGGGGAGCAGTACTTC. Protein product: CASSQYGQGILGEQYF.

As to this clonotype: With a much larger clone just one base away, this may be a read error. CDR3 in amino acids: CAISRDPGFYGYTF. CDR3 in DNA: TGTGCCATCAGCAGAGATCCAGGCTTTTATGGCTACACCTTC. The V gene is TRBV15, the J gene TRBJ1-2, with D uncertain. CDR1 and CDR2 from the germline V gene are LNHNV and YYDKDF (reference sequence). The length of the CDR3 is 14 residues.